This T cell receptor (beta chain) is from a study of blood T cell repertoires in COVID-19 (dated by TCRdb to the early 2020s). Context from the whole study: The collaborator samples originated in the United States, Italy and Spain and spanned the acute and convalescent phases of COVID-19. Samples came from the ongoing ImmuneRACE study (first 160 participants) plus 1,254 subjects from 6 global collaborators. The repertoires were released in a freely available public database meant as a resource for research on the immune response to SARS-CoV-2. Subjects who had been exposed to COVID-19, were actively infected with it, or had recovered from it provided the deeply sampled blood TCRbeta repertoires that made up the dataset. The prospective study material was composed of cDNA or gDNA derived from T cells, B-cell-depleted T cells, or PBMCs. Where available, HLA class I and class II types were obtained from metadata supplied by the sample provider rather than from assay-based typing. Nearly every sample came with metadata listing a de-identified subject ID, COVID-19 status, age in years and sex. Paper-wide results and their limitations: Clinical and demographic metadata were provided uncurated, with the amount varying by source and participant.

The collaborating institutions used their own protocols to collect whole blood in K2EDTA tubes. For TCRbeta analysis, collaborator samples were shipped as frozen whole blood, as isolated PBMCs, or as DNA extracted from either sample type. Regarding this clone: Its binding antigen is unknown. No much larger clone exists at a distance of one base, and base qualities are not known.

The immunoSEQ Assay, a bias-controlled multiplex PCR, was used to amplify TCRbeta CDR3 regions from genomic DNA. In the paper's pipeline: The number of nucleated cells in each sample was estimated by amplification of reference gene primers within the assay. To quantify the absolute abundance of each unique TCRbeta CDR3 rearrangement, sequence reads were collapsed and filtered. For each sample, productive Simpson clonality was calculated as the square root of Simpson's diversity index over productive rearrangements. What TCRdb holds here is the immuneACCESS table cut down to in-frame rearrangements. Part of the clones is not present; checked against another copy, under half of the missing clones reflect an unresolved V gene, and the others are unexplained. The V and J calls and clone size were taken over from that table, and D and trimming were inferred from the DNA. This sample has 85,000 to 100,000 clones in its table, and 90% of those were observed once. About 1.7% of the sample is taken by the ten largest.

The germline V gene gives CDR1 as KGHSH and CDR2 as LQKENI. V and J are truncated by 0 bases and 0 bases respectively, leaving an intervening sequence of 11 bases. The CDR3 sequence holds 16 residues, the cysteine and phenylalanine included. Just the 48-base CDR3 DNA is kept, in frame starting at base 1. The receptor chain draws on TRBV18 and TRBJ2-5; too little of a D gene remains to name it. The receptor comes from a man aged 60 to 75 with acute or convalescent COVID-19. Sequencing was done on a sample of peripheral blood. The DNA sequence reads TGTGCCAGCTCACCACCCCAGGCGCTGTACCAAGAGACCCAGTACTTC. Its protein product is CASSPPQALYQETQYF.